This T cell receptor (beta chain) was recorded in a study of blood T cell repertoires in COVID-19. The wider study: Sites in the United States, Italy and Spain provided acute and convalescent COVID-19 samples. From T cells, B-cell-depleted T cells, or PBMCs came the material, which was cDNA or gDNA.

Seattle patients were enrolled while actively infected and followed longitudinally. The table came from immunoSEQ multiplex PCR; TCRdb's copy has only in-frame clones and leaves some out. The repertoire holds fewer than 450,000 clones, with about 91% as singletons. This clonotype was obtained from a woman aged 50 to 60 with COVID-19, enrolled during active disease. Input material: peripheral blood.

The CDR3, as DNA: TGTGCCAGCAGTGAAAATGGGCGCCCAGAAGCTTTCTTT. Amino acid sequence: CASSENGRPEAFF. The chain joins TRBV6-1 to TRBJ1-1, with no clear D. The V gene's germline CDR1 is MNHNS and CDR2 SASEGT. This CDR3 spans 13 amino acids. V dropped 2 bases and J dropped 8 bases, with 12 bases sitting between them.